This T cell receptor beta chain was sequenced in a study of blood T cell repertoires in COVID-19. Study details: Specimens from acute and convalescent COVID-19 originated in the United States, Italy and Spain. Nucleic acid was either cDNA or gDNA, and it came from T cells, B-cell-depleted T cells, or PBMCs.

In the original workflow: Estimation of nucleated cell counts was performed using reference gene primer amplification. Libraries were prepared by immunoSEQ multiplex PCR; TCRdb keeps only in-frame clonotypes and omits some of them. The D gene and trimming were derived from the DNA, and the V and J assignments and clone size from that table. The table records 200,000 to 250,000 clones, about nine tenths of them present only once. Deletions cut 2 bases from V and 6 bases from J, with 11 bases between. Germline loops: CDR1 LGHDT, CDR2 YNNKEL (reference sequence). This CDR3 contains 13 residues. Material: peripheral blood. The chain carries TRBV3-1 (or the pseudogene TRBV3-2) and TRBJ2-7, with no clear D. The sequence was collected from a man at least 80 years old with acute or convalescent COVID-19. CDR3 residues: CASSQSPSGEQYF. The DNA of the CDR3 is TGTGCCAGCAGCCAATCTCCATCGGGCGAGCAGTACTTC.